This T cell receptor (beta chain) stems from a study of control samples from healthy donors and cancer patients (dated by TCRdb to the early 2020s). Trimming accounts for 6 bases at V and 5 bases at J, while the number of junction bases matched to no gene is 10. Measured from the cysteine to the phenylalanine, the CDR3 is 15 residues long. Of all the DNA, just the CDR3 is kept, 45 bases in frame from base 1. The germline V gene supplies CDR1 KGHSH and CDR2 LQKENI. To note about this clone: Its antigen is not yet known. No much larger clone exists at a distance of one base, and base qualities are not known.

The library was prepared using the immunoSEQ multiplex PCR assay. TCRdb provides this immuneACCESS table in a form limited to in-frame rearrangements. Some clones are lacking; in checked studies, under half of them reflect an unresolved V gene, and why the rest are absent is not known. The sample table records around 120,000 clones; roughly nine tenths of these occur just once. The ten largest clones take up 1.1% of the sample. The sequence joins TRBV18 to TRBJ2-4, and 7 junction bases match TRBD1. Sample: PBMCs. The source is a woman aged 50 to 65 with colorectal cancer. The nucleotide sequence reads as follows: TGTGCCAGCTCTCCTAACTACGGACAGGAAAACATTCAGTACTTC. Its protein product is CASSPNYGQENIQYF.